The rows below give T cell receptor beta chains drawn from one sample of a study of CD8 T cells in Susac syndrome. TCRdb processed the immunoSEQ multiplex PCR reads anew with MiXCR; each CDR3 protein has one entry. The repertoire consists of about 140,000 distinct CDR3 sequences, with 85% to 95% occurring once and the leading ten covering about 0.11%. The sequencing sample was made of CD4+ T cells from PBMCs. The source is a human donor with multiple sclerosis. The CDR3 runs from the conserved cysteine through the conserved F or W. Fields, in order: clone size, D gene, J gene, V gene, CDR3 protein, CDR3 DNA. A D gene is named only where the DNA matches it firmly. The size entry is marked missing in some rows and otherwise reads once, few, many or a size class.

size: -; D: -; J: TRBJ1-1; V: TRBV5-1; CDR3: CASSESNGANTEAFF; DNA: TGCGCCAGCAGCGAGTCTAACGGGGCGAACACTGAAGCTTTCTTT
size: -; D: -; J: TRBJ2-3; V: TRBV7-9; CDR3: CASRRDSTDTQYF; DNA: TGTGCCAGCAGACGGGACTCCACAGATACGCAGTATTTT
size: once; D: -; J: TRBJ2-4; V: TRBV13; CDR3: CASGGRGKNIQYF; DNA: TGTGCCAGCGGAGGAAGAGGGAAAAACATTCAGTACTTC
size: -; D: -; J: TRBJ1-1; V: TRBV20-1; CDR3: CSARHPNTEAFF; DNA: TGCAGTGCTAGGCACCCGAACACTGAAGCTTTCTTT
size: once; D: TRBD1; J: TRBJ1-2; V: TRBV7-2; CDR3: CASSPPGQGMVYTF; DNA: TGTGCCAGCAGCCCTCCGGGACAGGGGATGGTTTACACCTTC
size: -; D: -; J: TRBJ1-1; V: TRBV29-1; CDR3: CSVAPGGTEAFF; DNA: TGCAGCGTTGCCCCCGGGGGCACTGAAGCTTTCTTT
size: few; D: TRBD1; J: TRBJ1-6; V: TRBV7-2; CDR3: CASSSGQINSPLHF; DNA: TGTGCCAGTAGTTCGGGACAGATTAATTCACCCCTCCACTTT
size: -; D: TRBD1; J: TRBJ2-1; V: TRBV5-6; CDR3: CASSWGQGPWDEQFF; DNA: TGTGCCAGCAGCTGGGGACAGGGGCCGTGGGATGAGCAGTTCTTC
size: -; D: -; J: TRBJ2-1; V: TRBV4-1; CDR3: CASSQGRQFSSYNEQFF; DNA: TGCGCCAGCAGCCAAGGGAGACAGTTTAGCTCCTACAATGAGCAGTTCTTC
size: -; D: -; J: TRBJ2-6; V: TRBV15; CDR3: CATSRDLAGANVLTF; DNA: TGTGCCACCAGCAGAGATCTCGCTGGGGCCAACGTCCTGACTTTC
size: -; D: -; J: TRBJ2-1; V: TRBV5-6; CDR3: CASINIEENSYNEQFF; DNA: TGTGCCAGCATCAACATTGAGGAAAACTCCTACAATGAGCAGTTCTTC
size: few; D: -; J: TRBJ2-3; V: TRBV7-3; CDR3: CASSLGGPDTQYF; DNA: TGTGCCAGCAGCTTAGGCGGCCCAGATACGCAGTATTTT
size: -; D: -; J: TRBJ2-5; V: TRBV2; CDR3: CASKGEETQYF; DNA: TGTGCCAGCAAGGGCGAGGAGACCCAGTACTTC
size: -; D: -; J: TRBJ1-2; V: TRBV28; CDR3: CASFPGGRANYGYTF; DNA: TGTGCCAGCTTCCCTGGAGGGAGAGCTAACTATGGCTACACCTTC
size: -; D: -; J: TRBJ1-4; V: TRBV30; CDR3: CASRGDPEKLFF; DNA: TGTGCCTCAAGGGGTGACCCTGAAAAACTGTTTTTT